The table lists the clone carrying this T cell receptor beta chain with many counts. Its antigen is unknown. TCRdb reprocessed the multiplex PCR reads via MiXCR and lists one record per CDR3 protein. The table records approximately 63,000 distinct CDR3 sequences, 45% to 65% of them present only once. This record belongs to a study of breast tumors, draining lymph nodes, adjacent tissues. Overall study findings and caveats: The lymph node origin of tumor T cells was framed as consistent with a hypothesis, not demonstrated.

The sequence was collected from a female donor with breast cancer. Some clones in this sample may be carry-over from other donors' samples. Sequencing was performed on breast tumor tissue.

DNA of the CDR3: TGTGCCAGCAGTCCCGGGACTAGCCGCACAGATACGCAGTATTTT. It translates to CASSPGTSRTDTQYF. The V call is TRBV12-3 or TRBV12-4, the J call TRBJ2-3, with 9 bases aligning to TRBD2. The CDR3 loop spans 15 amino acids. V lost 5 bases, J lost 1 base, and 4 bases stayed unmatched.